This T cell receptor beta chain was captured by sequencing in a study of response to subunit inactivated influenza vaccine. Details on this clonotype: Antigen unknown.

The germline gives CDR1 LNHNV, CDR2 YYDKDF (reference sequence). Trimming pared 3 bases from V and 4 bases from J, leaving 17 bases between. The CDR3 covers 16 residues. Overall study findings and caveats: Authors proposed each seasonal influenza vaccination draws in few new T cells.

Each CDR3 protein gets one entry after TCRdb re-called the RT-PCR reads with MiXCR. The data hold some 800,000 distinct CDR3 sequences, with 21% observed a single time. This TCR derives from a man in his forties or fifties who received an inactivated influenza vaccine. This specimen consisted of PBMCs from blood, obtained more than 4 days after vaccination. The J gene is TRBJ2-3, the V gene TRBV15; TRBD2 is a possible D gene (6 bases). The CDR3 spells CATSRQPGVSPDTQYF. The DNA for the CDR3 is TGTGCCACCAGCAGGCAGCCGGGAGTAAGCCCAGATACGCAGTATTTT.